The clone carrying this T cell receptor (beta chain) has at least ten counts. This sample is drawn from a study of molecular identifiers for immune sequencing clone quantification. Whole-study context: Replicate RNA from approximately 20,000 or 98,000 naive CD8 T cells formed five aliquots; four were sequenced.

Previously described methods and listed TCR primers were used for bulk TCR libraries. TCRdb recomputed calls from the PCR reads with MiXCR, one row per CDR3 protein. The sample records approximately 60,000 distinct CDR3 sequences, approximately 18% being singletons. The CDR3 runs 13 residues. Trimming pared 9 bases from V and 0 bases from J, leaving 9 bases between. Germline assignment: CDR1 LGHDT and CDR2 YNNKEL (reference sequence). The material sequenced was naive CD8+ T cells from blood, with Jurkat cell RNA spiked in. The sample's subset: FACS-sorted CD8+CD4-CCR7+CD45RA+ naive T cells. The receptor was isolated from a human donor in good health. Some libraries in this study had Jurkat cell RNA spiked in. This rearrangement joins TRBV3-1 to TRBJ2-1; possible D gene TRBD1, 6 bases. The DNA of the CDR3 is TGTGCCAGGGGGGCGGACTCCTACAATGAGCAGTTCTTC. It yields the protein CARGADSYNEQFF.